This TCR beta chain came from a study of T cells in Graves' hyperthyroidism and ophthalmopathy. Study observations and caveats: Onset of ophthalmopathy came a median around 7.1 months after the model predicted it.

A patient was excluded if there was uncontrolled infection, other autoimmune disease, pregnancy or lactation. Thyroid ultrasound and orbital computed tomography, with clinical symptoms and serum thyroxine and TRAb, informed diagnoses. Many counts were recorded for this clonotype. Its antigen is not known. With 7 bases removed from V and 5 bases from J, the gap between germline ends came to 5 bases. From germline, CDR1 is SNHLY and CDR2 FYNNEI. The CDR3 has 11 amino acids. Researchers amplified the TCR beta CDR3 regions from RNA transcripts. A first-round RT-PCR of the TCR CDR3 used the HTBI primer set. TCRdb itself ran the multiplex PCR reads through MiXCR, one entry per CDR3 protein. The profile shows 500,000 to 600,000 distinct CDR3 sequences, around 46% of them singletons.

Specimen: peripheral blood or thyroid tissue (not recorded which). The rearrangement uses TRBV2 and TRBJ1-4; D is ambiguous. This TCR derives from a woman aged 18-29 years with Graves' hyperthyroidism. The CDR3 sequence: CASTLNEKLFF. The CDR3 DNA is TGTGCCAGCACCCTAAATGAAAAACTGTTTTTT.